The 13 T cell receptor beta chains listed next were all sequenced from one sample in a study of T-cell memory formation after mild COVID-19 (dated by TCRdb to about 2021). Library construction relied on 5' RACE. The reads were generated on an Illumina NovaSeq 6000. In-frame beta chains were kept once TCRdb had trimmed the public reads at Q25 with fastp and called clones with MiXCR. All rows with the same CDR3 protein become a single entry with the most common DNA and genes. The sample records fewer than 250,000 distinct CDR3 sequences, approximately 30% of which are singletons. The ten largest clones add up to over 10% of the sample. Sequenced sample: PBMCs or a T cell subset sorted from them (not recorded which). All receptors come from an adult woman who had mild COVID-19 (a few samples of this study predate the infection). The sample titles of this study are shuffled in the database, so cell type and time point are left out; the donor was told from shared clones.

This sequence joins TRBV29-1 and TRBJ1-2, with unresolved D. Per germline, CDR1 SQVTM and CDR2 ANQGSEA. Trimming left V 7 bases short and J 8 bases short, with 17 bases between. The CDR3 consists of 12 residues. The CDR3 is CSASWAAGGYTF. Here the CDR3 DNA reads TGCAGCGCCTCCTGGGCAGCCGGAGGCTACACCTTC.

This clonotype turned up a few times. The chain employs TRBV20-1 and TRBJ2-3, with 7 positions matching TRBD1. Trimming removed 6 bases from V and 0 bases from J; junction bases left unmatched: 6. CDR3 length equals 14 residues. Germline lookup yields CDR1 DFQATT and CDR2 SNEGSKA (reference sequence). The CDR3: CSAVDRRSTDTQYF. The CDR3 DNA reads as TGCAGTGCAGTGGACAGGCGAAGCACAGATACGCAGTATTTT.

The gene calls are TRBV5-5 and TRBJ1-6; a possible D gene is TRBD1 (5 bases). The germline V gene has CDR1 SGHKS and CDR2 YYEKEE (reference sequence). V was shortened by 3 bases and J by 7 bases, with 11 bases between the two germline ends. The CDR3 length is 14 residues. CDR3 protein: CASSYRDGNSPLHF. The CDR3, as DNA: TGTGCCAGCAGCTACCGGGACGGAAATTCACCCCTCCACTTT.

The chain links TRBV24-1 to TRBJ2-3; 7 bases map to TRBD2. CDR3 length: 16 residues. Germline values: CDR1 KGHDR, CDR2 SFDVKD. V was clipped by 4 bases and J by 0 bases; unmatched bases: 6. The CDR3, as DNA: TGTGCCACCAGTGAGGAAGGGACTACAAGCACAGATACGCAGTATTTT. This codes for CATSEEGTTSTDTQYF.

This clonotype appeared a few times. The CDR3, as DNA: TGTGCCAGCAGTTACTGGTCCGGGGAGCTGTTTTTT. It codes for CASSYWSGELFF. The rearrangement links TRBV6-2 or TRBV6-3 to TRBJ2-2; no clear D gene. The V end was cut by 1 base, the J end by 6 bases, with 3 bases between. This CDR3 spans 12 amino acids. Per the germline V gene, CDR1 is MNHEY and CDR2 is SVGEGT.

This chain connects TRBV11-2 to TRBJ2-3; D gene ambiguous. Per germline, CDR1 SGHAT and CDR2 FQNNGV. This CDR3 is 18 amino acids long. The V gene lost 5 bases and the J gene lost 4 bases, with 25 bases spanning the gap. The CDR3 region is CASSPTLLPGPRADTQYF. CDR3 nucleotide sequence: TGTGCCAGCAGCCCCACCCTATTACCGGGCCCAAGGGCAGATACGCAGTATTTT.

The genes are TRBV7-9 and TRBJ2-6; 11 bases are shared with TRBD1. V gave up 5 bases and J gave up 9 bases; unmatched junction bases: 3. Germline CDR1 reads SEHNR; CDR2 reads FQNEAQ (reference sequence). The CDR3 is made up of 14 amino acids. The chain's CDR3 is CASSGDRGYNVLTF. The CDR3 DNA reads TGTGCCAGCAGCGGGGACAGGGGGTACAACGTCCTGACTTTC.

The chain recombines TRBV7-9 with TRBJ2-7; D may match TRBD1 or TRBD2 (7 bases each). The CDR3 extends over 14 amino acids. V dropped 3 bases and J dropped 6 bases, with 15 bases sitting between them. Germline V gene lookup returns CDR1 SEHNR and CDR2 FQNEAQ (reference sequence). CDR3 sequence (DNA): TGTGCCAGCAGCTTCCTCGCAGGGGGGGGCGAGCAGTACTTC. Its protein product is CASSFLAGGGEQYF.

There are a few counts of this clonotype. The chain recombines TRBV5-1 with TRBJ1-1; 8 nucleotides line up with TRBD1. Germline CDR1 is SGHRS and CDR2 is YFSETQ. This CDR3 contains 14 residues. Trimming removed 3 bases from V and 4 bases from J; junction bases left unmatched: 5. The CDR3 nucleotides are TGCGCCAGCAGCTGGCAGGGGGCGGGCACTGAAGCTTTCTTT. Its protein is CASSWQGAGTEAFF.

This CDR3 is CAISEDTFNYGYTF. In DNA, the CDR3 is TGTGCCATCAGTGAGGACACTTTTAACTATGGCTACACCTTC. The chain recombines TRBV10-3 with TRBJ1-2; D unclear. This CDR3 region has 14 residues. CDR1 is ENHRY and CDR2 is SYGVKD in the germline V gene. V shed 2 bases and J shed 1 base, with 8 bases lying between them.

The chain recombines TRBV12-3 or TRBV12-4 with TRBJ2-1; no reliable D call. The CDR3 covers 13 residues. The V gene lost 2 bases and the J gene lost 10 bases, with 12 bases spanning the gap. The CDR3 coding sequence is TGTGCCAGCAGTTTAAACCTCCCTGGGGAGCAGTTCTTC. As protein: CASSLNLPGEQFF.

The genes are TRBV4-1 and TRBJ1-1; 7 bases are a match to TRBD1. Trimming at V came to 3 bases and at J to 0 bases, leaving 4 bases not matched to a gene. Germline V gene sequence: CDR1 MGHRA, CDR2 YSYEKL. CDR3 size: 15 residues. The DNA of the CDR3 is TGCGCCAGCAGCCAGCCAGGGGGTTTGAACACTGAAGCTTTCTTT. It encodes CASSQPGGLNTEAFF.

The chain employs TRBV6-5 and TRBJ2-3; D gene uncertain. Trimming cost V 2 bases and J 6 bases, with 9 bases left between them. The length of the CDR3 is 13 residues. CDR1 is MNHEY, CDR2 SVGAGI, per germline. CDR3 bases: TGTGCCAGCAGTTACGATTTAAGGGATACGCAGTATTTT. Translation: CASSYDLRDTQYF.